This is a list of T cell receptor beta chains from one sample in a study of response to subunit inactivated influenza vaccine. TCRdb processed the RT-PCR reads anew with MiXCR; each CDR3 protein has one entry. This table holds about 520,000 distinct CDR3 sequences, 25% found once. Sequencing used CD4+ T cells sorted from PBMCs, obtained less than 6 days after vaccination. The receptors here all came from a man aged 50 to 59 who received an inactivated influenza vaccine. Both conserved end residues are part of each CDR3. D genes are given only for firm matches. Not all rows give a size; the values are once, few, many and, for expanded clones, a class.

TGCAGCGTTAGGGCAGGGACAGCACACACAGATACGCAGTATTTT	CSVRAGTAHTDTQYF	TRBV29-1	TRBJ2-3	.	TRBD1
TGTGCCAGCAGCTTAGACAGATTCTATAATTCACCCCTCCACTTT	CASSLDRFYNSPLHF	TRBV7-9	TRBJ1-6	few	.
TGTGCCAGCAGCTTTACGAGCGGGGGCCTTCCCTACGAGCAGTACTTC	CASSFTSGGLPYEQYF	TRBV11-2	TRBJ2-7	.	TRBD2
TGCGCCAGCACCCCCCCGCCCCCTGGGAACTACGAGCAGTTCTTC	CASTPPPPGNYEQFF	TRBV5-1	TRBJ2-1	once	.
TGTGCCATCAGTGGCCGTGGGTCCTACAATGAGCAGTTCTTC	CAISGRGSYNEQFF	TRBV10-3	TRBJ2-1	few	.
TGTGCCAGCAGCTTACCGGGGCCTAATGAGCAGTTCTTC	CASSLPGPNEQFF	TRBV7-8	TRBJ2-1	.	.
TGTGCCAGCAGCTTTCAGCGCCCAGGTGAGCAGTTCTTC	CASSFQRPGEQFF	TRBV7-3	TRBJ2-1	.	.
TGTGCCAGCAGCCTCAACTTCAAAAACATTCAGTACTTC	CASSLNFKNIQYF	TRBV6-2/TRBV6-3	TRBJ2-4	.	.
TGTGCCAGCATCCTCCGGGGCGGGGGGCACTCCTACGAGCAGTACTTC	CASILRGGGHSYEQYF	TRBV21-1	TRBJ2-7	.	.
TGCAGTGCTGTAGAGCAAAACACCGGGGAGCTGTTTTTT	CSAVEQNTGELFF	TRBV20-1	TRBJ2-2	.	.
TGCAGTGCCTTCTCCGGGACAAAAGCGGAGGGCTACACCTTC	CSAFSGTKAEGYTF	TRBV20-1	TRBJ1-2	few	.
TGCAGTGCTAGTCTCCAGGGGAACACCGGGGAGCTGTTTTTT	CSASLQGNTGELFF	TRBV20-1	TRBJ2-2	.	.
TGCGCCAGCAGCTTGGGTGACCTCCGTAATGGTTACGAGCAGTACTTC	CASSLGDLRNGYEQYF	TRBV5-1	TRBJ2-7	.	.
TGTGCCAGCAGTTACAGTCTAGATGGCTACACCTTC	CASSYSLDGYTF	TRBV6-2/TRBV6-3	TRBJ1-2	few	.
TGTGCCAGCAGCCAAGTTGTAGCGGGAGGGCAAGAGACCCAGTACTTC	CASSQVVAGGQETQYF	TRBV4-2	TRBJ2-5	.	TRBD2
TGTGCCAGCAGCTTAGGGAGCATTTTGGTACGAGAAGCTTTCTTC	CASSLGSILVREAFF	TRBV5-5	TRBJ1-1	.	.
TGTGCCAGCAGTCTTTCGGGGCGTAACACTGAAGCTTTCTTT	CASSLSGRNTEAFF	TRBV12-3/TRBV12-4	TRBJ1-1	few	.